These 11 T cell receptor beta chains were all obtained from the same sample, sequenced in a study of post-analysis software for immune sequencing data. Study-wide points: Comparison of patients with controls showed about 5 TRBV segments more frequent in patients, TRBV5-6, TRBV5-1 and TRBV20-1 among them.

No antigens are known for them. TCR beta cDNA libraries included unique molecular identifiers. TCRdb reanalysed the PCR reads using MiXCR and keeps one entry per CDR3 protein. The sample comprises hundreds of thousands of distinct CDR3 sequences, around 64% of which are singletons, and about 11% rests with the top ten. Source material: blood. All receptors come from a girl between 2 and 10 years old with multiple sclerosis.

The chain employs TRBV7-3 and TRBJ2-3; 8 nucleotides agree with TRBD2. The ends lost 5 bases at V and 3 bases at J; junction bases unmatched: 7. The CDR3 extends over 15 amino acids. The germline CDR1 and CDR2 sequences are SGHTA and FQGTGA. The CDR3 coding sequence is TGTGCCAGCAGCCCCTTAGCGGGGCCAACAGATACGCAGTATTTT. Protein: CASSPLAGPTDTQYF.

This clonotype occurred a few times. V usage is TRBV7-9 and J usage is TRBJ1-2; D is ambiguous. The CDR3 is 15 amino acids. V gave up 1 base and J gave up 0 bases, with 9 bases separating them. The germline V gene encodes CDR1 SEHNR and CDR2 FQNEAQ (reference sequence). Here the CDR3 reads CASSLVGGPNYGYTF. The CDR3 nucleotides read TGTGCCAGCAGCTTAGTGGGTGGTCCTAACTATGGCTACACCTTC.

The chain employs TRBV20-1 and TRBJ1-1; D is possibly TRBD1 (6 bases). V shed 5 bases and J shed 4 bases, with 14 bases lying between them. This CDR3 is 13 amino acids long. Germline CDR1 DFQATT, CDR2 SNEGSKA (reference sequence). The CDR3 loop is CSAQAQGFTEAFF. The CDR3, as DNA: TGCAGTGCTCAGGCACAGGGTTTCACTGAAGCTTTCTTT.

This clonotype turned up a few times. The genes are TRBV29-1 and TRBJ2-3; no definite D call. CDR1 is SQVTM and CDR2 is ANQGSEA in the germline V gene. Deletions cut 7 bases from V and 4 bases from J, with 9 bases between. CDR3 length equals 11 residues. The CDR3 nucleotides are TGCAGCGCTCGATTCGCAGATACGCAGTATTTT. It encodes CSARFADTQYF.

V and J are TRBV10-3 and TRBJ2-1; D may be TRBD1 (6 bases). Matching the DNA end better, TRBJ2-7 makes the J call doubtful. The CDR3 extends over 15 amino acids. CDR1 is ENHRY, CDR2 SYGVKD, per germline. CDR3 nucleotide sequence: TGTGCCATCAGACAGGGATCCAGGGGCTACAATGAGCAGTACTTC. It encodes CAIRQGSRGYNEQYF.

The rearrangement joins TRBV20-1 to TRBJ2-1; 7 bases fit TRBD2. The germline V gene has CDR1 DFQATT and CDR2 SNEGSKA (reference sequence). After removal of 6 bases from V and 5 bases from J, the junction contained 7 bases not matched to a gene. CDR3 size: 13 residues. Here the CDR3 DNA reads TGCAGTGCCGGAGCTAGCGGCAACAATGAGCAGTTCTTC. Its protein is CSAGASGNNEQFF.

The V call is TRBV7-3, the J call TRBJ2-3; 10 bases match TRBD2. The CDR3 consists of 15 residues. Germline lookup yields CDR1 SGHTA and CDR2 FQGTGA. The V gene end was trimmed by 5 bases and the J gene end by 4 bases; junction bases not matched to a gene: 6. CDR3 region: CASSHGLAESDTQYF. CDR3 bases: TGTGCCAGCAGCCACGGACTAGCGGAATCAGATACGCAGTATTTT.

The chain is built from TRBV20-1 and TRBJ2-6; D remains ambiguous. The ends were cut back, 4 bases at V and 0 bases at J, with 10 bases in the middle. Germline assignment: CDR1 DFQATT and CDR2 SNEGSKA (reference sequence). The CDR3 runs to 15 residues. The CDR3 loop is CSAIPLPSGANVLTF. The DNA of the CDR3 is TGCAGTGCTATCCCCCTTCCCTCTGGGGCCAACGTCCTGACTTTC.

In this sample, this clonotype turned up a few times. The gene calls are TRBV5-6 and TRBJ2-3, with a tentative D call TRBD2 (6 bases). V dropped 2 bases and J dropped 2 bases, with 9 bases sitting between them. This CDR3 has 14 residues. CDR1 and CDR2 (germline): SGHDT, YYEEEE. The CDR3 sequence: CASSFPGDTDTQYF. The DNA for the CDR3 is TGTGCCAGCAGCTTTCCGGGGGACACAGATACGCAGTATTTT. Looking up the rest from reference TRBV5-6 and TRBJ2-3 gives the full variable domain: DAGVTQSPTHLIKTRGQQVTLRCSPKSGHDTVSWYQQALGQGPQFIFQYYEEEERQRGNFPDRFSGHQFPNYSSELNVNALLLGDSALYLCASSFPGDTDTQYFGPGTRLTVL.

The chain combines TRBV5-1 with TRBJ2-1; D unresolved. Germline CDR1 reads SGHRS; CDR2 reads YFSETQ. Trimming took off 4 bases at V and 9 bases at J, with 11 bases between the two ends. The CDR3 length is 12 residues. CDR3 amino acids: CASSGNEFEQFF. CDR3 DNA sequence: TGCGCCAGCAGCGGAAACGAATTTGAGCAGTTCTTC.

V usage is TRBV20-1 and J usage is TRBJ2-7, with D perhaps matching TRBD2 (6 bases). The germline V gene has CDR1 DFQATT and CDR2 SNEGSKA (reference sequence). V was pared by 0 bases and J by 0 bases, with 15 bases between. The CDR3 spans 16 residues. CDR3 sequence: CSARDHTRGGSYEQYF. The DNA of the CDR3 is TGCAGTGCTAGAGATCACACGAGGGGAGGCTCCTACGAGCAGTACTTC.